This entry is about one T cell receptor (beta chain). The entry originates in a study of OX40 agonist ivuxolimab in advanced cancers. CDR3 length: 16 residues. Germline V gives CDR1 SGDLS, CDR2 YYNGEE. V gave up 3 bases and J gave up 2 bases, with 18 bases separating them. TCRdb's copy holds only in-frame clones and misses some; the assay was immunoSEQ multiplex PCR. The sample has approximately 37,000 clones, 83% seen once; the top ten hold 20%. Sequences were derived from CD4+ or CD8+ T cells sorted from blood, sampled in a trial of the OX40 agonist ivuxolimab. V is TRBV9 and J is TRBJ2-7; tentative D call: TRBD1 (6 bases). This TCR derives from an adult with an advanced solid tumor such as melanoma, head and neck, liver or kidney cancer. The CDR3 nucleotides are TGTGCCAGCAGCGCCCACTTAACAGGGTATCCCTACGAGCAGTACTTC. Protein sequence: CASSAHLTGYPYEQYF.